This T cell receptor beta chain was found in a study of blood T cell repertoires in COVID-19 (dated by TCRdb to the early 2020s). Background for the entire study: Samples from collaborators originated in the United States, Italy and Spain and spanned both the acute and convalescent phases of COVID-19. The prospective study material was composed of cDNA or gDNA derived from T cells, B-cell-depleted T cells, or PBMCs. Deeply sampled blood TCRbeta repertoires from subjects exposed to, actively infected with, or recovered from COVID-19 were included in the dataset. The repertoires were released in a freely available public database intended as a resource for research on the immune response to SARS-CoV-2. The samples were drawn from two sources: the first 160 participants of the ongoing ImmuneRACE study, and 950 to 1,500 subjects contributed by 6 global collaborators. Sample metadata almost always included a de-identified subject ID, COVID-19 status, age in years and sex. Where available, HLA class I and class II types were obtained from metadata supplied by the sample provider rather than from assay-based typing. Here is what the overall study found, with its caveats: The quantity of clinical and demographic metadata differed by source and by participant and was supplied without curation.

Relative to germline, V is 3 bases shorter and J is 10 bases shorter, with 19 bases between their ends. The CDR3 contains 16 residues, cysteine and phenylalanine counted. The only DNA kept is the CDR3, 48 bases in frame from the first base. CDR1 and CDR2 are drawn from the germline V gene (reference sequence): LGHDT, YNNKEL. The immunoSEQ Assay, a bias-controlled multiplex PCR, was used to amplify TCRbeta CDR3 regions from genomic DNA. The authors' analysis ran thus. The number of nucleated cells in each sample was estimated by amplification of reference gene primers within the assay. Sequence reads were collapsed and filtered to measure the absolute abundance of every unique TCRbeta CDR3 rearrangement. For each sample, productive Simpson clonality was calculated by taking the square root of Simpson's diversity index across productive rearrangements. The immuneACCESS repertoire file appears here via TCRdb, limited to in-frame rearrangements. These files lack a portion of the clones; in checked studies, under half of the deficit traces to unresolved V genes, and the cause of the others is not known. The D gene and trimming were derived from the DNA, and the V and J assignments and clone size from that table. The sample includes roughly 280,000 clones, with 65% to 90% observed a single time. The ten largest clones take up about 2% of the sample.

Each collaborating institution followed its own protocols to collect whole blood in K2EDTA tubes. Collaborator samples were shipped for TCRbeta analysis as frozen whole blood, isolated PBMCs, or DNA extracted from either sample type. To note about this clone: What antigen it recognizes has not been identified. No clone much larger than this one lies a single base away; base qualities are absent.

Rearrangement joined TRBV3-1 (or the pseudogene TRBV3-2) to TRBJ1-6, with a weak D call of TRBD1 (6 bases match). Sequencing was performed on peripheral blood. This receptor was obtained from a young man with active or convalescent COVID-19. In nucleotides, the sequence is TGTGCCAGCAGCCAGGTTCCCCAGGGGATCTTCTCACCCCTCCACTTT. Translated, it gives CASSQVPQGIFSPLHF.